This T cell receptor beta chain came from a study of CXCR3-negative and CXCR3-positive naive CD8 T cells. Study-wide background: Overall TRB read output was about 135 million, and each library contained about 1.5 +/- 0.3 million reads.

General study results and limits: Diversity ran similarly high across both naive subsets but far lower in memory CD8+ cells. Memory cells differed in TRBV-TRBJ usage, but naive CXCR3-negative and CXCR3-positive cells had similar usage. CXCR3-positive naive cells had more hydrophobic TRB CDR3s than CXCR3-negative naive cells.

The authors made the TRB cDNA libraries by 5' RACE using UMI labels. Following a re-call of the 5' RACE reads, TCRdb has one entry per CDR3 protein and lacks DNA. Seen in this sample are approximately 59,000 distinct CDR3 sequences; the ten most common clones hold approximately 0.71%. Germline V gene sequence: CDR1 SQVTM, CDR2 ANQGSEA. This CDR3 is built from 15 residues. About this clonotype: The antigen remains unidentified.

The sequencing sample was made of naive CXCR3+ CD8+ T cells from blood. Sample subset: CD45RO-CCR7+CD27+CD95- naive CD8+ T cells expressing CXCR3 (TNR3+). This receptor was identified in a human donor in good health. Some clones in this sample may be carry-over from other donors' samples. This rearrangement joins TRBV29-1 to TRBJ1-2; TCRdb returns TRBD1, unconfirmable since there is no DNA. The CDR3 region is CSVEKDPEGAYGYTF.